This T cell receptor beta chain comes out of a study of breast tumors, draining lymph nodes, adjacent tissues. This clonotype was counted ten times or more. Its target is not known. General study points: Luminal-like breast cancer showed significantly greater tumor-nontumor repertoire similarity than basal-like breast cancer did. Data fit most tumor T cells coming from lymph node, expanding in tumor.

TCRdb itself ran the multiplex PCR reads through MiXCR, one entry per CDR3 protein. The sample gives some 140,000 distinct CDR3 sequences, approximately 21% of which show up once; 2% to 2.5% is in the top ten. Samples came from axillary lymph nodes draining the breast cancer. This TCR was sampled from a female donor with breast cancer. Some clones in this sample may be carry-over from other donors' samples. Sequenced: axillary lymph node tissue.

The CDR3 loop reads CASSGREIYNEQFF. CDR3 nucleotide sequence: TGCGCCAGCAGCGGACGGGAAATATACAATGAGCAGTTCTTC. The rearrangement uses TRBV5-1 and TRBJ2-1, with D perhaps TRBD2 (5 bases). From germline, CDR1 is SGHRS and CDR2 YFSETQ. The V and J ends lost 4 bases and 4 bases respectively, with 12 bases between them. CDR3 size: 14 residues.